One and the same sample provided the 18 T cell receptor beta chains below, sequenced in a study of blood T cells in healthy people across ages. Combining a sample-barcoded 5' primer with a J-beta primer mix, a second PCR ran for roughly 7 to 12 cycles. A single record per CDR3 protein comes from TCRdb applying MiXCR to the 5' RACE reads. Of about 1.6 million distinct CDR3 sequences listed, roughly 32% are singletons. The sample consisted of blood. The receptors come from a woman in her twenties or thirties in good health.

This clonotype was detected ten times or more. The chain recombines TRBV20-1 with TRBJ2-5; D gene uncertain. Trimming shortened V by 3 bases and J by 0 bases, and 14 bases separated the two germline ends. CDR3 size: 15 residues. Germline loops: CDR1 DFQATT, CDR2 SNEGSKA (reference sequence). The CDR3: CSASDTGSHQETQYF. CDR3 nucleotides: TGCAGTGCTAGTGATACGGGCAGTCACCAAGAGACCCAGTACTTC.

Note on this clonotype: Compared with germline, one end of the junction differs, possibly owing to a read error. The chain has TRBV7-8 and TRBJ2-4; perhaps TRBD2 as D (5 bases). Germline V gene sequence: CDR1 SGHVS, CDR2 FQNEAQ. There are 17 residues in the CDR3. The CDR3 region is CASSVARLGLAKNIQYF. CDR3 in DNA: TGTGCCAGCAGCGTAGCGCGACTGGGATTAGCCAAAAACATTCAGTACTTC.

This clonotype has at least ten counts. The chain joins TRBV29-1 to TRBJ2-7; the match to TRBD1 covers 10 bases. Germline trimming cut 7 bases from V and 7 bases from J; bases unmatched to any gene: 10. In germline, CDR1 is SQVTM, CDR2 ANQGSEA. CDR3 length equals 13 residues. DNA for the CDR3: TGCAGCGCCGCCGGGACAGGGGTGGGTGAGCAGTACTTC. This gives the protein CSAAGTGVGEQYF.

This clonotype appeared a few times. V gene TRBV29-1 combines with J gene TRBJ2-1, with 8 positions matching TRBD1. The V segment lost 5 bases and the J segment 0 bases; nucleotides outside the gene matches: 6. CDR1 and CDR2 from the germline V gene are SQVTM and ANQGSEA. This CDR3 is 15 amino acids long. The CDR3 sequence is CSVRQGFSSYNEQFF. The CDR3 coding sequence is TGCAGCGTTAGACAGGGGTTTAGCTCCTACAATGAGCAGTTCTTC.

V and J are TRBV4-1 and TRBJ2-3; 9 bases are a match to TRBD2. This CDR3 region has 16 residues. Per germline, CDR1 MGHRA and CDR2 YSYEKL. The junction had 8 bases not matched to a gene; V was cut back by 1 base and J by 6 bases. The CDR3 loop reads CASSQVERGVSDTQYF. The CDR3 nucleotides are TGCGCCAGCAGCCAAGTGGAGCGGGGGGTCAGTGATACGCAGTATTTT.

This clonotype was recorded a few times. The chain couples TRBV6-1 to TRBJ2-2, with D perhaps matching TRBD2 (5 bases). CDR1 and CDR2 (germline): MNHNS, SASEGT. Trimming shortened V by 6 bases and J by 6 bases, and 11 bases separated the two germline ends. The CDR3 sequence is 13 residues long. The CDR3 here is CASSPIGAGELFF. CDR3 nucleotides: TGTGCCAGCAGCCCAATCGGGGCCGGGGAGCTGTTTTTT.

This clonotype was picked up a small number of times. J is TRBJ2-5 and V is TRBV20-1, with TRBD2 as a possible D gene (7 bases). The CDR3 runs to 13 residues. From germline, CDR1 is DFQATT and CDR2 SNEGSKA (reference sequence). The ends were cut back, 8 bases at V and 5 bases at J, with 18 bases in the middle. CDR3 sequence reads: CSRTSGGPETQYF. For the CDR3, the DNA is TGCAGTAGAACCTCGGGGGGCCCGGAGACCCAGTACTTC.

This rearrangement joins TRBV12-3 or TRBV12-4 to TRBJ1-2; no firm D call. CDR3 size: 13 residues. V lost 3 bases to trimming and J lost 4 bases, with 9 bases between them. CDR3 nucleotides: TGTGCCAGCAGTTTGGAGGCCCTCTATGGCTACACCTTC. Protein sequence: CASSLEALYGYTF.

The CDR3 here is CASSSDGTGFIQYF. Here the CDR3 DNA reads TGTGCCAGCAGCTCCGACGGGACAGGGTTCATTCAGTACTTC. V is TRBV7-6 and J is TRBJ2-5; 9 nucleotides line up with TRBD1. With the DNA end fitting TRBJ2-4 better, the J assignment may be wrong. The CDR3 contains 14 residues. Germline CDR1 is SGHVS and CDR2 is FNYEAQ.

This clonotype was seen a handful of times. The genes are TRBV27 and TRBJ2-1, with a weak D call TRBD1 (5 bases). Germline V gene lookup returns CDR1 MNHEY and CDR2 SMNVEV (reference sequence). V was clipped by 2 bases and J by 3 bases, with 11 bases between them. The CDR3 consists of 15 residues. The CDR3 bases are TGTGCCAGCAGTTTAGGGGCAGCCGTCTACAATGAGCAGTTCTTC. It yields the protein CASSLGAAVYNEQFF.

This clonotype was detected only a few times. CDR3 sequence reads: CSARGLLGTSTDTQYF. CDR3 DNA: TGCAGTGCTAGGGGTCTTTTGGGGACTAGCACAGATACGCAGTATTTT. The chain employs TRBV20-1 and TRBJ2-3; possible D gene TRBD2, 6 bases. Between the trimmed V and J ends, which lost 3 bases and 0 bases, there was a span of 16 bases. This CDR3 region has 16 residues. Germline V lookup: CDR1 DFQATT, CDR2 SNEGSKA (reference sequence).

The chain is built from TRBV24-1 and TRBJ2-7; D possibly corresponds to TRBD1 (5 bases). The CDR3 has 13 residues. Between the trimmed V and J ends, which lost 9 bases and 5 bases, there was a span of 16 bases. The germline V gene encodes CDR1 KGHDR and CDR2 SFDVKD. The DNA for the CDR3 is TGTGCCACCGGTAACCCAGGGTACAACGAGCAGTACTTC. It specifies CATGNPGYNEQYF.

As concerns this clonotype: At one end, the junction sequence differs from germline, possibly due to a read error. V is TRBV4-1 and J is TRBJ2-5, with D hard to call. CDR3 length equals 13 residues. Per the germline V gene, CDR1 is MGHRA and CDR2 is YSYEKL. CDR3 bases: TGCGCCAGCAGCCAAGTGGCCCTGGAGACCCTGTACTTC. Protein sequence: CASSQVALETLYF.

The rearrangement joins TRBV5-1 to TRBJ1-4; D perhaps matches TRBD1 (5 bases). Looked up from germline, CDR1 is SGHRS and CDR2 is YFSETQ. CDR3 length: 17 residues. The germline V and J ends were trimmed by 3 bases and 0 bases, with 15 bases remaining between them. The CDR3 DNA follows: TGCGCCAGCAGCTGGGACCCTTACACAGCAACTAATGAAAAACTGTTTTTT. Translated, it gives CASSWDPYTATNEKLFF.

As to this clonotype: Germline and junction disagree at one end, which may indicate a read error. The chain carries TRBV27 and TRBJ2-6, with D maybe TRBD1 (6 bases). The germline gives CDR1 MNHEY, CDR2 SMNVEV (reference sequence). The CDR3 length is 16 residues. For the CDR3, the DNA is TGTGCCAGCAGTTTATTTAGCAGGCTGGGGGCCAACGTCCCGACTTTC. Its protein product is CASSLFSRLGANVPTF.

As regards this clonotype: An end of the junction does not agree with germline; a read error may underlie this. CDR3 nucleotides: TGTGCCGGCAGCGTAGGACCCGGCACCTACGAGCAGTACTTC. It codes for CAGSVGPGTYEQYF. The chain couples TRBV9 to TRBJ2-7; D is unclear. Germline CDR1 reads SGDLS; CDR2 reads YYNGEE. The CDR3 covers 14 residues.

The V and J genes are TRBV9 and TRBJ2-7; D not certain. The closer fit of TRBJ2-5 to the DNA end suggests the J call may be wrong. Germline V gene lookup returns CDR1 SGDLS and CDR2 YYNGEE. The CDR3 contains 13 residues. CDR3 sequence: CASSVGEAETQYF. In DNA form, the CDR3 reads TGTGCCAGCAGCGTAGGAGAAGCGGAGACCCAGTACTTC.

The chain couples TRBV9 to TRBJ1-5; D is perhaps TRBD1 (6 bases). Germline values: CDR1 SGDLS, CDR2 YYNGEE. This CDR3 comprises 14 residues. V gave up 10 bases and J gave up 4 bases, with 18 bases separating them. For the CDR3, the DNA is TGTGCCCGGTACAGGGTGGCAGGAAATCAGCCCCAGCATTTT. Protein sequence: CARYRVAGNQPQHF.